The clone carrying this TCR beta chain was observed many times. This record comes from a study of T cells in Graves' hyperthyroidism and ophthalmopathy. Researchers barred patients who had uncontrolled infection, other autoimmune disease, pregnancy or lactation. Each diagnosis was grounded in clinical symptoms, serum thyroxine and TRAb, thyroid ultrasound, and orbital computed tomography. This sample holds PBMCs from less than 11 ml fresh peripheral blood. Amplified TCR beta CDR3 regions came from RNA transcripts. Carried out on the TCR CDR3, a first-round RT-PCR used the HTBI primer set. One entry per CDR3 protein results from TCRdb running MiXCR on the multiplex PCR reads. This sample has nearly 600,000 distinct CDR3 sequences, with approximately 15% found just once. Germline CDR1 GTSNPN, CDR2 SVGIG (reference sequence). V was clipped by 5 bases and J by 9 bases, with 13 bases between them. The CDR3 runs to 11 residues.

The sequence was collected from a woman aged 25 to 39 with Graves' hyperthyroidism that later progressed to Graves' ophthalmopathy. The sequenced material came from blood. The rearrangement joins TRBV30 to TRBJ1-1; the D gene is possibly TRBD1 (5 bases). The CDR3 region has the DNA TGTGCCTGGGACGGACGGGGACAAGCTTTCTTT. Amino acids: CAWDGRGQAFF.